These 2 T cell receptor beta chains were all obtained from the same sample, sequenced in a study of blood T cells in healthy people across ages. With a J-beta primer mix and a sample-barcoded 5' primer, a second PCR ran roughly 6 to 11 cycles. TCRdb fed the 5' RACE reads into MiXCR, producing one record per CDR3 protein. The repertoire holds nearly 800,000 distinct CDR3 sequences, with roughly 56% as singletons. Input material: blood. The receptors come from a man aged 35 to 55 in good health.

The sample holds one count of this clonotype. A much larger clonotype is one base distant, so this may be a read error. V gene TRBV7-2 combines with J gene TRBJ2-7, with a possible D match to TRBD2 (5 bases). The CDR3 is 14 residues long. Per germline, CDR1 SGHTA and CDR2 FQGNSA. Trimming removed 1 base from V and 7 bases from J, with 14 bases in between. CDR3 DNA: TGTGCCAGCAGCTTAGTGTTTCCGGGGAATGAGCAGTACTTC. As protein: CASSLVFPGNEQYF.

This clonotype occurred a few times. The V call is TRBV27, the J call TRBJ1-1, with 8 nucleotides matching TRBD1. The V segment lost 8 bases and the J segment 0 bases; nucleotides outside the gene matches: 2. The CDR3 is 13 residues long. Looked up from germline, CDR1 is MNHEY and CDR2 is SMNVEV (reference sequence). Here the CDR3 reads CASGTGMNTEAFF. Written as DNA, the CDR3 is TGTGCCAGCGGGACAGGAATGAACACTGAAGCTTTCTTT.